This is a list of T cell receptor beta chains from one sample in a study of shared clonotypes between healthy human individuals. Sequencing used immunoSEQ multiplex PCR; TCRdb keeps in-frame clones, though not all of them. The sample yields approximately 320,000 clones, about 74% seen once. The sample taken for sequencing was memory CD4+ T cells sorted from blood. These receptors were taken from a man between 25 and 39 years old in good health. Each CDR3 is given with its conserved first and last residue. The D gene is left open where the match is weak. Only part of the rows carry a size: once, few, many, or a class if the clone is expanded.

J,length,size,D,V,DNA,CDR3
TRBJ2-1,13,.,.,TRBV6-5,TGTGCCAGCAGTTACTCGTCGCTAAACGAGCAGTTCTTC,CASSYSSLNEQFF
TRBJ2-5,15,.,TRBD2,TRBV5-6,TGTGCCAGCAGCTTGATACCGGGAGGTTGGGAGACCCAGTACTTC,CASSLIPGGWETQYF
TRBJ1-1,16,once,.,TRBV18,TGTGCCAGCTCACCACTCGGAAGAGGAAGAAACACTGAAGCTTTCTTT,CASSPLGRGRNTEAFF
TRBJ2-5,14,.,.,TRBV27,TGTGCCAGCAGTTTATTGGGGGTCGAAGAGACCCAGTACTTC,CASSLLGVEETQYF
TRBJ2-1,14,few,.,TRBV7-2,TGTGCCAGCAGCTTAGTAGAGAGGGGTAATGAGCAGTTCTTC,CASSLVERGNEQFF
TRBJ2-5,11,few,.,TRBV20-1,TGCAGTGCTACCTACCAAGAGACCCAGTACTTC,CSATYQETQYF
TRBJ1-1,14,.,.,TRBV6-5,TGTGCCAGCAGTTACTCGGTATTTGACACTGAAGCTTTCTTT,CASSYSVFDTEAFF
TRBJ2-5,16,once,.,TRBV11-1,TGTGCCAGCAGCTTAGCGGAAGGCAGGGCCCAAGAGACCCAGTACTTC,CASSLAEGRAQETQYF
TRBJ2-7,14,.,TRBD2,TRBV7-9,TGTGCCAGCAGCTTTGGCGGGAGTTTCTACGAGCAGTACTTC,CASSFGGSFYEQYF
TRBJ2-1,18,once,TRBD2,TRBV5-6,TGTGCCAGCAGCTTGGCGGGACTAGCGGGGAGCTCCTACAATGAGCAGTTCTTC,CASSLAGLAGSSYNEQFF
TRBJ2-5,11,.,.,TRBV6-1,TGTGCCAGCAGCTTGGCGGGGACCCAGTACTTC,CASSLAGTQYF
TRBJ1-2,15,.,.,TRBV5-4,TGTGCCAGCAGCTTGGGGGCGGGCACCGAGTTTGGCTACACCTTC,CASSLGAGTEFGYTF
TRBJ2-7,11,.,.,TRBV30,TGTGCCTGGGGGGGAATTTACGAGCAGTACTTC,CAWGGIYEQYF
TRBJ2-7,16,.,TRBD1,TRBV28,TGTGCCAGCTCTCAGACCGGGGACAGGGGGCAGTACGAGCAGTACTTC,CASSQTGDRGQYEQYF
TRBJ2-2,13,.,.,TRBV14,TGTGCCAGCAGCCGAACAGGGCCCGGGGAGCTGTTTTTT,CASSRTGPGELFF
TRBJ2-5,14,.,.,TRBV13,TGTGCCAGCAGCAAGCGAATTCGCTGGGAGACCCAGTACTTC,CASSKRIRWETQYF
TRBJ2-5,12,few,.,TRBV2,TGTGCCAGCGGAGGGACGGGGGAGACCCAGTACTTC,CASGGTGETQYF
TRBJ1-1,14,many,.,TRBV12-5,TGTGCTAGTGGTTTAGACACCGTGGGCACTGAAGCTTTCTTT,CASGLDTVGTEAFF
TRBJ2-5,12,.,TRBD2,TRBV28,TGTGCCGCTCGACTAGCGGGAGAGGCCCAGTACTTC,CAARLAGEAQYF
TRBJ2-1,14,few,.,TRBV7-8,TGTGCCAGTGCAGGACCTATCATTTACAATGAGCAGTTCTTC,CASAGPIIYNEQFF
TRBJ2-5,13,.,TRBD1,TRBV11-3,TGTGCCAGCAGCCCCGGGACAGCAGAGACCCAGTACTTC,CASSPGTAETQYF
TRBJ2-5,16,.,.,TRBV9,TGTGCCAGCAGCGTAGGGGTTCTACTTTACCAAGAGACCCAGTACTTC,CASSVGVLLYQETQYF
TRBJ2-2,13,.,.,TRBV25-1,TGTGCCAGCAGTGAATATTGGGCCGGGGAGCTGTTTTTT,CASSEYWAGELFF
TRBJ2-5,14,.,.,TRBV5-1,TGCGCCAGCAGTGACGGTGCAGGTGGGGAGACCCAGTACTTC,CASSDGAGGETQYF
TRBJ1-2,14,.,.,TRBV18,TGTGCCAGCTCACCACCGGCCCTTCGGGTCGGCTACACCTTC,CASSPPALRVGYTF
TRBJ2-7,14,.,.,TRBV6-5,TGTGCCAGCAGGCCTCGACGGGGAACCTACGAGCAGTACTTC,CASRPRRGTYEQYF
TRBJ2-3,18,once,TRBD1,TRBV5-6,TGTGCCAGCAGCTCCCCGGGACAGTCGAGTCTTCGCACAGATACGCAGTATTTT,CASSSPGQSSLRTDTQYF
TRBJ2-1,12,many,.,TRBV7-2,TGTGCCAGCAGCTTAGTCGGTGGGGAGCAGTTCTTC,CASSLVGGEQFF
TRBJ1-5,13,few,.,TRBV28,TGTGCCAGCAGTCTGATGGGCCAACAGCCCCAGCATTTT,CASSLMGQQPQHF
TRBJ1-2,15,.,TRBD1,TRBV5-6,TGTGCCAGCAGCTTCGGGGCACAGGGGGCAGGGGGCTACACCTTC,CASSFGAQGAGGYTF
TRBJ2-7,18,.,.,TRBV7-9,TGTGCCAGCAGCCTTTTGAACCTCGGGTCGCAGGGGGGCTACGAGCAGTACTTC,CASSLLNLGSQGGYEQYF
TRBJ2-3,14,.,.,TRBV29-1,TGCAGCGTTGCCGGTGCCCGAGGGGCAGATACGCAGTATTTT,CSVAGARGADTQYF
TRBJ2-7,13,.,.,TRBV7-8,TGTGCCAGCAGCTTAGGGGGGGTCGACGAGCAGTACTTC,CASSLGGVDEQYF
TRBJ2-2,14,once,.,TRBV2,TGTGCCAGCAGTGTGGTGGCGGGCCGCGGGGAGCTGTTTTTT,CASSVVAGRGELFF
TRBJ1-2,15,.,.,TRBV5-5,TGTGCCAGCAGCTTGGCTTTCTCAGACCACTATGGCTACACCTTC,CASSLAFSDHYGYTF
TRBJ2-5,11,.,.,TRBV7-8,TGTGCCAGCAGTTGGGGGCAAACCCAGTACTTC,CASSWGQTQYF
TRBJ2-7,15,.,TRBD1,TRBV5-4,TGTGCCAGCAGCCAAAGTGAGGACAGGGGCTACGAGCAGTACTTC,CASSQSEDRGYEQYF
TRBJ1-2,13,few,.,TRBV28,TGTGCCAGCAGTTTAGACCTCAACTATGGCTACACCTTC,CASSLDLNYGYTF
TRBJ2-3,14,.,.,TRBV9,TGTGCCAGCAGCGTAAGGGGCCCCACAGATACGCAGTATTTT,CASSVRGPTDTQYF
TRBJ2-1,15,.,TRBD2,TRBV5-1,TGCGCCAGCAGCTTGAGACTAGCGGGAGCGAATGAGCAGTTCTTC,CASSLRLAGANEQFF
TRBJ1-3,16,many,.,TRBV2,TGTGCCAGCAGTGAAGAGTCCGGCTACTCTGGAAACACCATATATTTT,CASSEESGYSGNTIYF
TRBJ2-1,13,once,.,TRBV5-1,TGCGCCAGCAGCATCGGACCAGACAATGAGCAGTTCTTC,CASSIGPDNEQFF
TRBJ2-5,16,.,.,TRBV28,TGTGCCAGCAGCAAACCCGGGACTGGCCATTTCGAGACCCAGTACTTC,CASSKPGTGHFETQYF
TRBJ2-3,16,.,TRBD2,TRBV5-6,TGTGCCAGCAGCCCCCCCTTTCTAGCGGACACAGATACGCAGTATTTT,CASSPPFLADTDTQYF
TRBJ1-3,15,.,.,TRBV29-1,TGCAGCGTTGGTCTATCGGCAAGCTCTGGAAACACCATATATTTT,CSVGLSASSGNTIYF
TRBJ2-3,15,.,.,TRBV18,TGTGCCAGCTCACCACCGGGACACACCACAGATACGCAGTATTTT,CASSPPGHTTDTQYF
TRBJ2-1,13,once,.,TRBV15,TGTGCCACCAGCAGAGGGCTCTGGAATGAGCAGTTCTTC,CATSRGLWNEQFF
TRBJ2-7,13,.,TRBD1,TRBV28,TGTGCCAGCGCCCCCACCGGGACAGACGAGCAGTACTTC,CASAPTGTDEQYF
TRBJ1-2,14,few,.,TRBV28,TGTGCCAGCAGCGAAAATGGGCGAGTCTATGGCTACACCTTC,CASSENGRVYGYTF
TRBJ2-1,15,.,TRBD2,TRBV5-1,TGCGCCAGCAGCTTGTCTAGCGGGTCCTACAATGAGCAGTTCTTC,CASSLSSGSYNEQFF
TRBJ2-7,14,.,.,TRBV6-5,TGTGCCAGCAGTTACTCGACCCAGGGCAACGAGCAGTACTTC,CASSYSTQGNEQYF
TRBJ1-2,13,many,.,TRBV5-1,TGCGCCAGCAGCTTGGAAGACGGGGGAGGCTACACCTTC,CASSLEDGGGYTF
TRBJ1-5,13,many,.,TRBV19,TGTGCCAGTAGTATATCCCTTTATCAGCCCCAGCATTTT,CASSISLYQPQHF
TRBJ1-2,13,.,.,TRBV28,TGTGCCAGCCAAGCTGGGAAAAACTATGGCTACACCTTC,CASQAGKNYGYTF
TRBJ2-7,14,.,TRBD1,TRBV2,TGTGCCAGCAGGGCCGGGACAGGGAATAGCGAGCAGTACTTC,CASRAGTGNSEQYF